This entry features one TCR beta chain sequence. These data belong to a study of shared T cell receptors in the human thymus. Germline V gives CDR1 MNHNS, CDR2 SASEGT. This CDR3 has 14 amino acids. Unmatched junction bases numbered 7, after V lost 7 bases and J lost 7 bases. TCRdb's copy holds only in-frame clones and misses some; the assay was immunoSEQ multiplex PCR. The sample holds roughly 660,000 clones, approximately 87% seen once. The same sample was also used in a study of human thymus T cells. That paper notes: There appeared to be biased usage of V and J genes in thymic and blood repertoires.

What was sequenced was thymocytes. The clonotype was recovered from a boy in the first two years of life with a congenital heart defect. V usage is TRBV6-1 and J usage is TRBJ2-2; TRBD1 matches 9 bases. The DNA for the CDR3 is TGTGCCAGCACAGGGACAGGGCAGGGCGGGGAGCTGTTTTTT. Protein: CASTGTGQGGELFF.